This T cell receptor beta chain derives from a study of identifying expanded T cells in peripheral blood. Clones were read by immunoSEQ multiplex PCR, and TCRdb kept only the in-frame ones, dropping some. The sample yields about 110,000 clones, 88% seen once. The CDR3 runs to 15 residues. Losses at the gene ends were 6 bases for V and 9 bases for J; bases not matched to a gene: 12. Per germline, CDR1 MDHEN and CDR2 SYDVKM. This sequence joins TRBV28 and TRBJ2-1; 9 nucleotides agree with TRBD2. Sequencing was carried out using blood. The sequence was obtained from a person aged 18 to 75 in good health. CDR3: CASRAAGLALSEQFF. CDR3 sequence (DNA): TGTGCCAGCAGGGCCGCGGGACTAGCTTTATCTGAGCAGTTCTTC.